The sequence of this T cell receptor beta chain was determined in a study of tumour-infiltrating T cells in Burkitt lymphoma. Study background: This cohort included all epidemiological subtypes of Burkitt lymphoma.

Generated by immunoSEQ multiplex PCR, the TCRdb table keeps only in-frame clones and is missing some. The sample holds approximately 4,000 clones, around 15% seen once. V was clipped by 5 bases and J by 8 bases, with 15 bases between them. This CDR3 has 14 residues. Germline CDR1 reads SEHNR; CDR2 reads FQNEAQ (reference sequence). This receptor was obtained from a human donor with Burkitt lymphoma. The genes are TRBV7-9 and TRBJ1-4; D may be TRBD1 (6 bases). The sample consisted of tumor tissue. CDR3 DNA: TGTGCCAGCAGCCCTACAGGGTTCGTGGAAAAACTGTTTTTT. This gives the protein CASSPTGFVEKLFF.